Sequencing of this T cell receptor (beta chain) was carried out in a study of identical twins. TCRdb re-analysed the 5' RACE reads in MiXCR, keeping a single row per CDR3 protein. The sample consists of some 690,000 distinct CDR3 sequences, around 20% of them appearing once. General observations from the study: Memory repertoires lacked the insertion deficit that abundant cord blood beta clonotypes showed.

Points on this clonotype: Its antigen is currently unknown.

The same sample was also used in a study of T cells expressing NK-cell markers.

The sequenced sample consisted of PBMCs. The clonotype originates from a woman under 30 in good health.

CDR3 bases: TGCAGTGCTAAAGACAGGGCAGGCACTGAAGCTTTCTTT. As protein: CSAKDRAGTEAFF. The gene calls are TRBV20-1 and TRBJ1-1; 7 bases agree with TRBD1. Trimming removed 4 bases from V and 4 bases from J; junction bases left unmatched: 6. This CDR3 contains 13 residues. Looked up from germline, CDR1 is DFQATT and CDR2 is SNEGSKA (reference sequence).